Presented here are 31 T cell receptor beta chains from one specimen sequenced in a study of T cell clonotyping in hematopoietic cell transplantation. TCRdb keeps only in-frame clones here, not all; method: immunoSEQ multiplex PCR. The sample has under 30,000 clones; about 90% are singletons. The material was PBMCs, obtained 100 days after allogeneic stem cell transplant. These receptors all stem from a female patient aged 50-59 years who had an allogeneic stem cell transplant from a related donor, so the T cells may come from the graft donor. Some clones in this sample may be carry-over from other donors' samples.

The rearrangement uses TRBV6-1 and TRBJ1-2; tentatively, D is TRBD1 (5 bases). Germline values: CDR1 MNHNS, CDR2 SASEGT. The CDR3 has 9 residues. Trimming removed 10 bases from V and 8 bases from J, with 8 bases in between. The CDR3 here is CAIKGGYTF. CDR3 DNA: TGTGCCATCAAGGGGGGCTACACCTTC.

The chain joins TRBV15 to TRBJ1-2; unclear D gene. Germline V CDR1 and CDR2: LNHNV, YYDKDF (reference sequence). This CDR3 region has 15 residues. Trimming left V 0 bases short and J 8 bases short, with 16 bases between. The CDR3 spells CATSRDPRARRGYTF. The CDR3, as DNA: TGTGCCACCAGCAGAGATCCACGGGCCCGGCGGGGCTACACCTTC.

CDR3 bases: TGCGCCAGCAGCACCTCAGGGGGCCTAAACTATGGCTACACCTTC. Its protein product is CASSTSGGLNYGYTF. V gene TRBV5-1 combines with J gene TRBJ1-2; 8 bases map to TRBD1. CDR1 is SGHRS, CDR2 YFSETQ, per germline. V lost 4 bases, J lost 2 bases, and 7 bases stayed unmatched. This CDR3 spans 15 amino acids.

V usage is TRBV4-1 and J usage is TRBJ2-5; D not resolved. V was pared by 2 bases and J by 4 bases, with 11 bases between. The CDR3 contains 14 residues. CDR1 and CDR2 from the germline V gene are MGHRA and YSYEKL. Here the CDR3 DNA reads TGCGCCAGCAGCCAAAACTCTGCGGTAGAGACCCAGTACTTC. Amino acid sequence: CASSQNSAVETQYF.

The V gene is TRBV2, the J gene TRBJ2-6; D unclear. The CDR3 covers 15 residues. Germline V CDR1 and CDR2: SNHLY, FYNNEI. With 5 bases removed from V and 0 bases from J, the gap between germline ends came to 8 bases. CDR3 coding DNA: TGTGCCAGCAGTTCCACGAGCTCTGGGGCCAACGTCCTGACTTTC. The encoded protein is CASSSTSSGANVLTF.

The rearrangement uses TRBV4-1 and TRBJ1-5; D unresolved. In germline, CDR1 is MGHRA, CDR2 YSYEKL. This CDR3 is 14 amino acids long. The germline V and J ends were trimmed by 0 bases and 6 bases, with 9 bases remaining between them. CDR3 bases: TGCGCCAGCAGCCAAGATCGGCAGTCTCAGCCCCAGCATTTT. It encodes CASSQDRQSQPQHF.

The chain joins TRBV14 to TRBJ1-2; no definite D call. Germline values: CDR1 SGHDN, CDR2 FVKESK. The CDR3 is 15 residues long. V lost 1 base and J lost 0, with 9 bases in between. The CDR3 DNA sequence: TGTGCCAGCAGCCAAGGGCCAGGAGCTAACTATGGCTACACCTTC. Its translation is CASSQGPGANYGYTF.

This clone was detected only once. The chain has TRBV15 and TRBJ2-5, with 7 bases fitting TRBD1. CDR3 size: 15 residues. After removal of 1 base from V and 5 bases from J, the junction contained 7 bases not matched to a gene. Germline V gene lookup returns CDR1 LNHNV and CDR2 YYDKDF (reference sequence). The CDR3 DNA reads TGTGCCACCAGCAGAGCACCGGGACAGTTTGAGACCCAGTACTTC. Protein: CATSRAPGQFETQYF.

The chain is built from TRBV5-8 and TRBJ2-5; D is uncertain. The length of the CDR3 is 13 residues. The V end was cut by 4 bases, the J end by 4 bases, with 11 bases between. CDR1 is SGHTS and CDR2 is YDEGEE in the germline V gene. The CDR3 loop is CASSLGSSETQYF. CDR3 nucleotide sequence: TGTGCCAGCAGCCTGGGGTCTTCAGAGACCCAGTACTTC.

The chain joins TRBV9 to TRBJ2-7; no clear D gene. Germline V CDR1 and CDR2: SGDLS, YYNGEE. The CDR3 runs to 13 residues. V was cut by 0 bases and J by 0 bases, with 4 bases left in between. The DNA for the CDR3 is TGTGCCAGCAGCGTAGGACTCTCCTACGAGCAGTACTTC. This gives the protein CASSVGLSYEQYF. The variable domain in full, completed from reference TRBV9 and TRBJ2-7, reads DSGVTQTPKHLITATGQRVTLRCSPRSGDLSVYWYQQSLDQGLQFLIQYYNGEERAKGNILERFSAQQFPDLHSELNLSSLELGDSALYFCASSVGLSYEQYFGPGTRLTVT.

The J gene is TRBJ2-7, the V gene TRBV30; no clear D. The V end lost 3 bases, the J end lost 2 bases, and 8 bases lay between the germline ends. In germline, CDR1 is GTSNPN, CDR2 SVGIG (reference sequence). The CDR3 totals 12 residues. Here the CDR3 reads CAWSQKAYEQYF. Written as DNA, the CDR3 is TGTGCCTGGAGCCAGAAAGCCTACGAGCAGTACTTC.

The chain employs TRBV19 and TRBJ1-1; TRBD1 is a possible D gene (5 bases). Germline V gene lookup returns CDR1 LNHDA and CDR2 SQIVND (reference sequence). The CDR3 extends over 17 amino acids. V lost 1 base and J 0 bases, leaving 15 bases between the germline ends. This CDR3 is CASSIGGQSPLNTEAFF. Here the CDR3 DNA reads TGTGCCAGTAGTATAGGGGGCCAGAGCCCTTTGAACACTGAAGCTTTCTTT.

V and J are TRBV2 and TRBJ2-5; the D is unclear. The ends were cut back, 8 bases at V and 7 bases at J, with 26 bases in the middle. CDR1 SNHLY and CDR2 FYNNEI come from the germline V gene. The CDR3 has 16 amino acids. CDR3 in amino acids: CASLLRSWTSSGTQYF. The CDR3 nucleotides read TGTGCCAGCCTTCTCCGTTCCTGGACCTCTTCGGGGACCCAGTACTTC.

The V call is TRBV30, the J call TRBJ1-6; a possible D gene is TRBD1 (5 bases). This CDR3 comprises 13 residues. Trimming removed 5 bases from V and 6 bases from J, with 11 bases in between. Germline CDR1 and CDR2: GTSNPN and SVGIG (reference sequence). CDR3: CAWERQINSPLHF. CDR3 sequence (DNA): TGTGCCTGGGAAAGACAGATTAATTCACCCCTCCACTTT.

The chain couples TRBV6-1 to TRBJ2-7; possible D gene TRBD2, 6 bases. Trimming removed 2 bases from V and 5 bases from J, with 13 bases in between. The CDR3 has 14 amino acids. From germline, CDR1 is MNHNS and CDR2 SASEGT. The CDR3 loop reads CASSEIWRDHEQYF. The CDR3 DNA is TGTGCCAGCAGTGAAATCTGGAGGGACCACGAGCAGTACTTC.

The chain has TRBV4-1 and TRBJ1-6; D perhaps matches TRBD1 (6 bases). V lost 1 base to trimming and J lost 7 bases, with 17 bases between them. Germline assignment: CDR1 MGHRA and CDR2 YSYEKL. The CDR3 has 17 residues. CDR3 in amino acids: CASSQVHGLGGNSPLHF. The DNA for the CDR3 is TGCGCCAGCAGCCAAGTTCACGGCCTGGGGGGCAATTCACCCCTCCACTTT.

This chain uses TRBV27 with TRBJ1-2, with D possibly TRBD1 on 5 matching bases. The CDR3 consists of 12 residues. V shed 10 bases and J shed 8 bases, with 17 bases lying between them. CDR1 MNHEY and CDR2 SMNVEV come from the germline V gene (reference sequence). CDR3 protein: CATLSRGGGYTF. CDR3 nucleotides: TGTGCCACCTTGAGTCGGGGGGGAGGCTACACCTTC.

V and J are TRBV4-3 and TRBJ2-7; 7 bases align to TRBD2. There are 15 residues in the CDR3. Germline lookup yields CDR1 LGHNA and CDR2 YSLEER. V lost 4 bases and J lost 6; bases outside the gene matches: 12. CDR3 region: CASSPQNSGRVEQYF. DNA of the CDR3: TGCGCCAGCAGCCCACAAAACTCGGGGAGGGTCGAGCAGTACTTC.

Notes on this clone: The junction and the germline gene differ at one end; a read error may be behind it. J is TRBJ2-7 and V is TRBV18; D is unresolved. The CDR3 is 13 residues long. Germline loops: CDR1 KGHSH, CDR2 LQKENI. CDR3 in DNA: TGTGCCAGCTCACCAGAGTCAGCCTATGAGCAGTACTTC. Residues: CASSPESAYEQYF. The full variable domain, in which reference TRBV18 and TRBJ2-7 provide the parts outside the CDR3, is NAGVMQNPRHLVRRRGQEARLRCSPMKGHSHVYWYRQLPEEGLKFMVYLQKENIIDESGMPKERFSAEFPKEGPSILRIQQVVRGDSAAYFCASSPESAYEQYFGPGTRLTVT.

The chain links TRBV10-3 to TRBJ1-2; D is ambiguous. This CDR3 is built from 14 residues. Per germline, CDR1 ENHRY and CDR2 SYGVKD. Trimming stripped 0 bases from V and 8 bases from J, with 13 bases between. The CDR3 loop is CAISESGAFRGYTF. CDR3 DNA sequence: TGTGCCATCAGTGAGTCTGGCGCCTTTCGGGGCTACACCTTC.

The chain carries TRBV5-1 and TRBJ2-2; 8 nucleotides align to TRBD1. J lost 4 bases, V lost 4 bases, and 6 bases had no gene match. The CDR3 covers 15 residues. Per germline, CDR1 SGHRS and CDR2 YFSETQ. CDR3 coding DNA: TGCGCCAGCAGCCTAGACAGGGGATCCACCGGGGAGCTGTTTTTT. This encodes CASSLDRGSTGELFF.

This CDR3 reads CASRGDSYGYTF. The DNA of the CDR3 is TGTGCCAGCAGAGGGGACAGCTATGGCTACACCTTC. The chain couples TRBV2 to TRBJ1-2; the match to TRBD1 covers 7 bases. This CDR3 is built from 12 residues. V trimming: 6 bases; J trimming: 4 bases; junction bases outside the gene matches: 2. Germline CDR1 and CDR2: SNHLY and FYNNEI.

The genes are TRBV6-5 and TRBJ2-7; D is unresolved. This CDR3 region has 11 residues. Per the germline V gene, CDR1 is MNHEY and CDR2 is SVGAGI. V was trimmed by 10 bases and J by 6 bases, leaving 13 bases between them. CDR3 DNA sequence: TGTGCCACGGGTCGGGCCGGCGAGCAGTACTTC. It translates to CATGRAGEQYF.

V usage is TRBV7-2 and J usage is TRBJ2-7; tentative D call: TRBD1 (6 bases). The CDR3 consists of 14 residues. CDR1 and CDR2 (germline): SGHTA, FQGNSA. V gave up 4 bases and J gave up 2 bases, with 12 bases separating them. CDR3 amino acids: CASSSGTPPYEQYF. CDR3 coding DNA: TGTGCCAGCAGCTCCGGGACACCCCCCTACGAGCAGTACTTC.

This chain uses TRBV21-1 with TRBJ1-1. TRBV21-1 is termed a pseudogene. CDR3 length: 14 residues. As DNA, the CDR3 is TGTGCCAGCAGCAAAGCTACGGCGAACACTGAAGCTTTCTTT. Translation gives CASSKATANTEAFF.

The genes are TRBV5-4 and TRBJ2-5; possible D gene TRBD2, 6 bases. CDR3 length equals 14 residues. Deletions cut 6 bases from V and 2 bases from J, with 14 bases between. Germline-derived CDR1 and CDR2 are SGHNT and YYREEE (reference sequence). CDR3: CASTSGTPQETQYF. CDR3 nucleotide sequence: TGTGCCAGCACCTCCGGGACTCCTCAAGAGACCCAGTACTTC.

V and J are TRBV5-4 and TRBJ1-2, with D possibly TRBD1 on 5 matching bases. V lost 0 bases, J lost 0 bases, and 9 bases lay in between. This CDR3 has 15 amino acids. Germline V gene lookup returns CDR1 SGHNT and CDR2 YYREEE (reference sequence). The CDR3 region has the DNA TGTGCCAGCAGCTTGGGCAGGGCAGCTAACTATGGCTACACCTTC. It is translated as CASSLGRAANYGYTF. The entire variable domain, with the rest obtained from reference TRBV5-4 and TRBJ1-2, is as follows: ETGVTQSPTHLIKTRGQQVTLRCSSQSGHNTVSWYQQALGQGPQFIFQYYREEENGRGNFPPRFSGLQFPNYSSELNVNALELDDSALYLCASSLGRAANYGYTFGSGTRLTVV.

V gene TRBV5-1 combines with J gene TRBJ2-1; no definite D call. Germline V gives CDR1 SGHRS, CDR2 YFSETQ. The CDR3 length is 12 residues. Between the trimmed V and J ends, which lost 0 bases and 10 bases, there was a span of 8 bases. The CDR3 DNA is TGCGCCAGCAGCTTGGAGACCGCGGAGCAGTTCTTC. Translation: CASSLETAEQFF.

The chain joins TRBV19 to TRBJ1-1; D perhaps matches TRBD1 (5 bases). Germline CDR1 LNHDA, CDR2 SQIVND (reference sequence). Trimming removed 3 bases at V and 3 bases at J, with 14 bases between. The CDR3 is 15 amino acids. Written as DNA, the CDR3 is TGTGCCAGTAGTATTAGTGGGGCGAAGGACACTGAAGCTTTCTTT. This translates into CASSISGAKDTEAFF. Combining the CDR3 with reference TRBV19 and TRBJ1-1 gives the whole variable domain DGGITQSPKYLFRKEGQNVTLSCEQNLNHDAMYWYRQDPGQGLRLIYYSQIVNDFQKGDIAEGYSVSREKKESFPLTVTSAQKNPTAFYLCASSISGAKDTEAFFGQGTRLTVV.

The V call is TRBV7-9, the J call TRBJ2-7, with D unclear. V was clipped by 2 bases and J by 3 bases, with 8 bases between them. Per germline, CDR1 SEHNR and CDR2 FQNEAQ (reference sequence). CDR3 length equals 13 residues. The DNA of the CDR3 is TGTGCCAGCAGCTTATTCGGAGACTACGAGCAGTACTTC. Protein product: CASSLFGDYEQYF.

The chain has TRBV4-1 and TRBJ1-2; D is ambiguous. V dropped 0 bases and J dropped 3 bases, with 5 bases sitting between them. There are 13 residues in the CDR3. Germline CDR1 and CDR2: MGHRA and YSYEKL. CDR3 in amino acids: CASSQDGDYGYTF. Here the CDR3 DNA reads TGCGCCAGCAGCCAAGACGGGGACTATGGCTACACCTTC.